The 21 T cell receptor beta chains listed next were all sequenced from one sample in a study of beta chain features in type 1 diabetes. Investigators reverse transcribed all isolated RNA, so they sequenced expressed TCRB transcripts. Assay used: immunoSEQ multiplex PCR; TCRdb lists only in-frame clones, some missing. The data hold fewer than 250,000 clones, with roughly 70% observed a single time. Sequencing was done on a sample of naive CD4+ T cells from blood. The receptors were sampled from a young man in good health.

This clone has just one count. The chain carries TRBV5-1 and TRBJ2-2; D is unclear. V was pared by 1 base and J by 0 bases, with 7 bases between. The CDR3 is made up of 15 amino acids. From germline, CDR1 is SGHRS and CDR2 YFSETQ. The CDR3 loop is CASSLRTANTGELFF. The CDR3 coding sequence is TGCGCCAGCAGCTTGAGGACGGCGAACACCGGGGAGCTGTTTTTT.

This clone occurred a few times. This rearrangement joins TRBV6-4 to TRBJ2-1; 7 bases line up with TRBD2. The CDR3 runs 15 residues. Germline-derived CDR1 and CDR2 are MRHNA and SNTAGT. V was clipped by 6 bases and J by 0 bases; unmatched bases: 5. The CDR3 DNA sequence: TGTGCCAGCAGGCGGGAGCCCAGCTCCTACAATGAGCAGTTCTTC. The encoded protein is CASRREPSSYNEQFF.

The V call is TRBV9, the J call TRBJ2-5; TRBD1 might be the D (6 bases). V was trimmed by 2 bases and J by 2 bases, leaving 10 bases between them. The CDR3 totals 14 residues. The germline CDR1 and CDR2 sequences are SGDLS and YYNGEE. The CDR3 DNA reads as TGTGCCAGCAGCGTCTCCCAGGGGCAAGAGACCCAGTACTTC. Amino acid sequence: CASSVSQGQETQYF.

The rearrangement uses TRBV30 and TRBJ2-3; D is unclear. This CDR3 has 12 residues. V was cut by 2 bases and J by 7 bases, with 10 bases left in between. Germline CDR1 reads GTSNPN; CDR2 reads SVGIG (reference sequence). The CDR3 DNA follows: TGTGCCTGGAGTACCGCGTCAAATACGCAGTATTTT. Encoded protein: CAWSTASNTQYF.

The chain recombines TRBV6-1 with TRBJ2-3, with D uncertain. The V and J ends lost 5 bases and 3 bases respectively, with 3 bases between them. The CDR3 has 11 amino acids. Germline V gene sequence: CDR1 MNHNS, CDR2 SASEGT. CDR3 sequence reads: CASSKTDTQYF. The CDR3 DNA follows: TGTGCCAGCAGTAAAACAGATACGCAGTATTTT.

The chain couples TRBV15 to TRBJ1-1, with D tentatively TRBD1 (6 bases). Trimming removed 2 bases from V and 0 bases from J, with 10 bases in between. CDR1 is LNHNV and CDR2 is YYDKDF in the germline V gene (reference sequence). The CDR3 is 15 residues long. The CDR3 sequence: CATSRRGAMNTEAFF. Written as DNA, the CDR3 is TGTGCCACCAGCAGACGGGGGGCTATGAACACTGAAGCTTTCTTT. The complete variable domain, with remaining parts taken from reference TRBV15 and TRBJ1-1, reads DAMVIQNPRYQVTQFGKPVTLSCSQTLNHNVMYWYQQKSSQAPKLLFHYYDKDFNNEADTPDNFQSRRPNTSFCFLDIRSPGLGDTAMYLCATSRRGAMNTEAFFGQGTRLTVV.

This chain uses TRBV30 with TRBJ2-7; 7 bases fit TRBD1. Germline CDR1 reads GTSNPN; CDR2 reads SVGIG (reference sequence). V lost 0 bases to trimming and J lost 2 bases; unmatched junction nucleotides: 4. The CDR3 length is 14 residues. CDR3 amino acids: CAWSVGTVTYEQYF. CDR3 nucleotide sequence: TGTGCCTGGAGTGTAGGGACAGTTACCTACGAGCAGTACTTC.

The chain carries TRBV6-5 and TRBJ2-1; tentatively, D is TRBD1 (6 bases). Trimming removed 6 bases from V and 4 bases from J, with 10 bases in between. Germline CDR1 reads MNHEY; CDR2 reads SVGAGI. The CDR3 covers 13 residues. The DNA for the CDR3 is TGTGCCAGCAGGGAAGGACAGTACAATGAGCAGTTCTTC. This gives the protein CASREGQYNEQFF.

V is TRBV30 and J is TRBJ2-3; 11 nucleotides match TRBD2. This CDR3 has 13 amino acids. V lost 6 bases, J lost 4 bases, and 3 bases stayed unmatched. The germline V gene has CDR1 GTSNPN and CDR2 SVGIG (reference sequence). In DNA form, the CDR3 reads TGTGCCTGTGCTAGCGGGAGGTCAGATACGCAGTATTTT. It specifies CACASGRSDTQYF.

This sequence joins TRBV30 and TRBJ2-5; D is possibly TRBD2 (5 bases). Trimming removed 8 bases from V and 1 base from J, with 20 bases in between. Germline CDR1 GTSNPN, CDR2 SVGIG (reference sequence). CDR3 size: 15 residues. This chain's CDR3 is CARKGSQRSQETQYF. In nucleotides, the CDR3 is TGTGCCCGTAAAGGGTCCCAGCGGAGCCAAGAGACCCAGTACTTC.

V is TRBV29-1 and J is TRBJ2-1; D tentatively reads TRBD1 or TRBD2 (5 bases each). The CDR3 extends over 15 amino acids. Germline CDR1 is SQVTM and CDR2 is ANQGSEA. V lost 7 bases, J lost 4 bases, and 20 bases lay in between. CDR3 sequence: CSGRGDHRSYNEQFF. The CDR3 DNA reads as TGCAGCGGCCGAGGGGACCACCGTTCTTACAATGAGCAGTTCTTC.

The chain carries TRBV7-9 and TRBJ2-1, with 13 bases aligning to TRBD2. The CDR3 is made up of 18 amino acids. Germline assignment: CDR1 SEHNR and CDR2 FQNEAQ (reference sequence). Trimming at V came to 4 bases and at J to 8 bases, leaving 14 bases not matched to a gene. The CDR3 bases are TGTGCCAGCAGCTACCCCCCCGGGACTAGCGGGAAATTGGATGAGCAGTTCTTC. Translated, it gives CASSYPPGTSGKLDEQFF.

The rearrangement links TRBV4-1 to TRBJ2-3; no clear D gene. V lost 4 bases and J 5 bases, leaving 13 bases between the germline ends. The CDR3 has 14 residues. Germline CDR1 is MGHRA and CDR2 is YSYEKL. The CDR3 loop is CASSLVIAVDTQYF. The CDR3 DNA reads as TGCGCCAGCAGCCTAGTGATAGCTGTAGATACGCAGTATTTT.

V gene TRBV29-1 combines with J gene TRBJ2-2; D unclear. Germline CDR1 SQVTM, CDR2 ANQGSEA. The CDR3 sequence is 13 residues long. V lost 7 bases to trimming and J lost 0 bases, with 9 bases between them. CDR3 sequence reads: CSGRFTNTGELFF. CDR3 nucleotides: TGCAGCGGACGCTTTACGAACACCGGGGAGCTGTTTTTT.

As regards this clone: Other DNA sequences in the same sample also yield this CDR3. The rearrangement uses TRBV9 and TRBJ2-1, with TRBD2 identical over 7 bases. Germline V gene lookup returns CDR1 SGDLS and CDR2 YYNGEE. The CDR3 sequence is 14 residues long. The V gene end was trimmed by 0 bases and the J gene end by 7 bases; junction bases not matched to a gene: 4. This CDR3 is CASSVEVAGNEQFF. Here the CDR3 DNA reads TGTGCCAGCAGCGTAGAGGTAGCGGGTAATGAGCAGTTCTTC.

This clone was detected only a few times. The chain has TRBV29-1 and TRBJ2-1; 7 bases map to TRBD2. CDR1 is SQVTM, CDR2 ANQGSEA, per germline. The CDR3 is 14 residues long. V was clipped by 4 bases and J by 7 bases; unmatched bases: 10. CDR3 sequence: CSVASGNLGNEQFF. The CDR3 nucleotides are TGCAGCGTTGCCAGCGGGAACCTAGGGAATGAGCAGTTCTTC.

The CDR3 nucleotides read TGCAGCGTGGGCAAGGGGGCCGTCACAGATACGCAGTATTTT. This encodes CSVGKGAVTDTQYF. V usage is TRBV29-1 and J usage is TRBJ2-3, with 7 positions matching TRBD1. The CDR3 is made up of 14 amino acids. V shed 6 bases, J shed 2 bases, and the junction held 8 bases outside the gene matches. Germline assignment: CDR1 SQVTM and CDR2 ANQGSEA.

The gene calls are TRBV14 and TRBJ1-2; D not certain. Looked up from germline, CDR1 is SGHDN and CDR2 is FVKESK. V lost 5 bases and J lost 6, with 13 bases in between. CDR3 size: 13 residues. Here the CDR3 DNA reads TGTGCCAGCAGCACTGCGGGATATCATGGCTACACCTTC. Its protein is CASSTAGYHGYTF.

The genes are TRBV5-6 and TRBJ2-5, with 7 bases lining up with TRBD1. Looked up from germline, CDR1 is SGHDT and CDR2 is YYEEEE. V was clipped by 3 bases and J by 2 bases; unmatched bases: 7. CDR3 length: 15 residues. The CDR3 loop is CASSSLGTDQETQYF. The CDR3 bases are TGTGCCAGCAGCTCCCTCGGGACAGATCAAGAGACCCAGTACTTC.

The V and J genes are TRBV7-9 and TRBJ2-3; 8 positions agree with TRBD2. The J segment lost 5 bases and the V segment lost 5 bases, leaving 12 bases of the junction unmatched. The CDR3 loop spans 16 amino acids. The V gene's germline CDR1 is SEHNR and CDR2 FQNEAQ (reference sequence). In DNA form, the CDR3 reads TGTGCCAGCAGCCCCAGCGGGAGCCTGGGGGGAGATACGCAGTATTTT. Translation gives CASSPSGSLGGDTQYF.

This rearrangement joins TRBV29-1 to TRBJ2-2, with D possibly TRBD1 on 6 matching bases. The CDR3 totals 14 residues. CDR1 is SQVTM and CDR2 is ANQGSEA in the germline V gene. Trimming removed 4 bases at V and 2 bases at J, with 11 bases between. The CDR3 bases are TGCAGCGTTGGCCAGGGGATTAACACCGGGGAGCTGTTTTTT. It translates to CSVGQGINTGELFF.